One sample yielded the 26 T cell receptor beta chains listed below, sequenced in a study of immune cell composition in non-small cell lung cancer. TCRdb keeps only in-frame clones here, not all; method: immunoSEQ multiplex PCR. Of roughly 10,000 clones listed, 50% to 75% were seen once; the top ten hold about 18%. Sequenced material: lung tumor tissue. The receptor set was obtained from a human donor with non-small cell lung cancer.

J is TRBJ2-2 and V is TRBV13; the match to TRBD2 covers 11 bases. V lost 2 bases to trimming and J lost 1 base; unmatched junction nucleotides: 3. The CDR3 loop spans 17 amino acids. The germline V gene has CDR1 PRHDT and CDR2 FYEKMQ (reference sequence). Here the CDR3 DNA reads TGTGCCAGCAGCTTATATGGGACTAGCGGGAACACCGGGGAGCTGTTTTTT. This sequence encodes CASSLYGTSGNTGELFF.

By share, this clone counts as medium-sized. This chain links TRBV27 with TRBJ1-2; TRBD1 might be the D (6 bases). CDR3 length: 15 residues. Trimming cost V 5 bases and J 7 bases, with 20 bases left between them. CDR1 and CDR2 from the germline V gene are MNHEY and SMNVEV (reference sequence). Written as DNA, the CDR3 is TGTGCCAGCAGTACCCTCCCACAGGGACCCGCTGGCTACACCTTC. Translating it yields CASSTLPQGPAGYTF.

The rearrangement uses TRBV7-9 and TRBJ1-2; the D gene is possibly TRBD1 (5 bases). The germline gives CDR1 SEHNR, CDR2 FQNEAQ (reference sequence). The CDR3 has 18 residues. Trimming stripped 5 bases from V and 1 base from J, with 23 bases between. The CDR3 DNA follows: TGTGCCAGCAGCCCCAGCCGCGACCGACAGATCCTTAACTATGGCTACACCTTC. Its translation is CASSPSRDRQILNYGYTF.

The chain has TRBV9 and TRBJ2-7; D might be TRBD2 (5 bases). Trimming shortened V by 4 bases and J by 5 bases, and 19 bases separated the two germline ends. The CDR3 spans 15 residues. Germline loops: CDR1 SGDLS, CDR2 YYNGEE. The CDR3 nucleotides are TGTGCCAGCAGCTTAGGATGGTCCGGGATCGACGAGCAGTACTTC. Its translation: CASSLGWSGIDEQYF.

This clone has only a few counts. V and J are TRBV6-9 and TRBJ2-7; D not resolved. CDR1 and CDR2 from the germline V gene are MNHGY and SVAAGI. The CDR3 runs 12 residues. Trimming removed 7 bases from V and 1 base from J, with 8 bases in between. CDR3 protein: CASTGESYEQYF. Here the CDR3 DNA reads TGTGCCAGCACGGGTGAATCCTACGAGCAGTACTTC.

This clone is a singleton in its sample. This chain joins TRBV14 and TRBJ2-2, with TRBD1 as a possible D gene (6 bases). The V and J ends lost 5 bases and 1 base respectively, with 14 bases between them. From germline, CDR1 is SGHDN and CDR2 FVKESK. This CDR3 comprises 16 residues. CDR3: CASSSYRDMNTGELFF. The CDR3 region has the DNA TGTGCCAGCAGCTCTTACAGGGATATGAACACCGGGGAGCTGTTTTTT.

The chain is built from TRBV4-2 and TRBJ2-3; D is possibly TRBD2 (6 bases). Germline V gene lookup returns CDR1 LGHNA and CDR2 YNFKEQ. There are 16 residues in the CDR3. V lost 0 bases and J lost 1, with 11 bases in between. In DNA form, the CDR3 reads TGTGCCAGCAGCCAAGAAGGAGTAGCGGGCACAGATACGCAGTATTTT. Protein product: CASSQEGVAGTDTQYF.

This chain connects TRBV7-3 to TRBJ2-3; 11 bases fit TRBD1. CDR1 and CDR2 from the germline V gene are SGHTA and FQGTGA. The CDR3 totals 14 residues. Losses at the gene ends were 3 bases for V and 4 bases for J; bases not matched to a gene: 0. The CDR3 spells CASSLGQGADTQYF. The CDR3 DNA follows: TGTGCCAGCAGCTTGGGACAGGGGGCAGATACGCAGTATTTT.

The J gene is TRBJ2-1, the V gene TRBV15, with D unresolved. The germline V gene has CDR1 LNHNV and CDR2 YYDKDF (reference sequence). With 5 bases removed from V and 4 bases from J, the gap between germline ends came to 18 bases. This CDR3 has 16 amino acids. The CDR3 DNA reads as TGTGCCACCAGCTACGAGACGCCTAGGCGGTACAATGAGCAGTTCTTC. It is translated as CATSYETPRRYNEQFF.

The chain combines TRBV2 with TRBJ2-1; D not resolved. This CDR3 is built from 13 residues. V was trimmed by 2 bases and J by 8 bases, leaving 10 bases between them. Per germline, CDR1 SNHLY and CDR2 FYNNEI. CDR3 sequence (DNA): TGTGCCAGCAGTGAACTCGTTTTCGATGAGCAGTTCTTC. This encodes CASSELVFDEQFF.

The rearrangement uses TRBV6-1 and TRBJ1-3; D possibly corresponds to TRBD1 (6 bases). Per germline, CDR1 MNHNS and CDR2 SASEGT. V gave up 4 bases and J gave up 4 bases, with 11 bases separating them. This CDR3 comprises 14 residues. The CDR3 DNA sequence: TGTGCCAGCAGTGCAAGGGACATCGGAAACACCATATATTTT. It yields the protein CASSARDIGNTIYF.

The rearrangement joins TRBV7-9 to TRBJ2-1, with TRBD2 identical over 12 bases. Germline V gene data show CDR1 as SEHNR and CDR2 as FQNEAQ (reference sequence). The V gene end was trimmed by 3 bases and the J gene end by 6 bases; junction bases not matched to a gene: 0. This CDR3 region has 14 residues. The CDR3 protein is CASSLGLAGNEQFF. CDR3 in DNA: TGTGCCAGCAGCTTGGGACTAGCGGGCAATGAGCAGTTCTTC.

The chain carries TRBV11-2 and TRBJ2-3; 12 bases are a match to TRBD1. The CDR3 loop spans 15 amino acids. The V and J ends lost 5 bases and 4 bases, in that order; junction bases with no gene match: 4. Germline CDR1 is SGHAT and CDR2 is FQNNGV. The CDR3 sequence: CASSDRDRGPDTQYF. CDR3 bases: TGTGCCAGCAGCGACCGGGACAGGGGGCCAGATACGCAGTATTTT.

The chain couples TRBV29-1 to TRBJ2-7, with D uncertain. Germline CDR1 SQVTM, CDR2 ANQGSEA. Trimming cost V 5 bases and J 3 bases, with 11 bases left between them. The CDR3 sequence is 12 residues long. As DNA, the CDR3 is TGCAGCGTTACCACCCCAGGCTACGAGCAGTACTTC. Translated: CSVTTPGYEQYF.

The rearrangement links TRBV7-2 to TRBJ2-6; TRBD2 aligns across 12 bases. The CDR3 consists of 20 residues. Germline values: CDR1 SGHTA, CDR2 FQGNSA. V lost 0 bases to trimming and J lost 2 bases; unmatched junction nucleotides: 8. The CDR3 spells CASSLADRLAGEPGANVLTF. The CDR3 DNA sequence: TGTGCCAGCAGCTTAGCCGACCGACTAGCGGGAGAGCCTGGGGCCAACGTCCTGACTTTC.

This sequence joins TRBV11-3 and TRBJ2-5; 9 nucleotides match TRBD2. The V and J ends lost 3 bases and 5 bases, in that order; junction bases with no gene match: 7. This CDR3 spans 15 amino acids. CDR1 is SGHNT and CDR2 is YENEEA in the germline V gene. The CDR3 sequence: CASSLSSGRGETQYF. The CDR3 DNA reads TGTGCCAGCAGCTTGAGTAGCGGGAGAGGGGAGACCCAGTACTTC.

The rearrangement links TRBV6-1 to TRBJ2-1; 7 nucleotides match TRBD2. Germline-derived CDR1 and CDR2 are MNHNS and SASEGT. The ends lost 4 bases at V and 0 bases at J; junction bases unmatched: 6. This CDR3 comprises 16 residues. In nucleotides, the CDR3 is TGTGCCAGCAGTGTATTAGCGGGTAGCTCCTACAATGAGCAGTTCTTC. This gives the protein CASSVLAGSSYNEQFF.

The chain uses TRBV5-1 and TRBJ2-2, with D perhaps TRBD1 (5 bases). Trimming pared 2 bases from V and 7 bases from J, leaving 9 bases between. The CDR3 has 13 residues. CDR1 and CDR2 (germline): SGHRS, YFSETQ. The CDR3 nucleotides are TGCGCCAGCAGCTTACCAGGGTTCGGGGAGCTGTTTTTT. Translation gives CASSLPGFGELFF.

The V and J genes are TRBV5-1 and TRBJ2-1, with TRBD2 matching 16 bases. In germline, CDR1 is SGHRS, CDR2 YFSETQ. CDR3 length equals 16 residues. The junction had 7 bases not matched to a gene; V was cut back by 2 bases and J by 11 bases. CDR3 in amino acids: CASSFPGLAGGGKQFF. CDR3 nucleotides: TGCGCCAGCAGCTTCCCGGGACTAGCGGGGGGGGGTAAGCAGTTCTTC.

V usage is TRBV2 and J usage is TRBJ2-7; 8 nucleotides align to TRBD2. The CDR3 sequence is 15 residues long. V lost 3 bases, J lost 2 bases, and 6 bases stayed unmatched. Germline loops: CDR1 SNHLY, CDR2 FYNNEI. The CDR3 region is CASSDGGRPPYEQYF. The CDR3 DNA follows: TGTGCCAGCAGTGACGGCGGGAGGCCCCCCTACGAGCAGTACTTC.

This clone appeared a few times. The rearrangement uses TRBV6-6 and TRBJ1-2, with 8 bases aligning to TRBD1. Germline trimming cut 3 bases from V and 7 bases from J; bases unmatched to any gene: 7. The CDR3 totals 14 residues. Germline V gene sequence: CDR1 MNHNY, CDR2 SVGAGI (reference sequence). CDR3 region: CASSYSTGASGYTF. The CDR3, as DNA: TGTGCCAGCAGTTATTCGACAGGGGCGAGTGGCTACACCTTC.

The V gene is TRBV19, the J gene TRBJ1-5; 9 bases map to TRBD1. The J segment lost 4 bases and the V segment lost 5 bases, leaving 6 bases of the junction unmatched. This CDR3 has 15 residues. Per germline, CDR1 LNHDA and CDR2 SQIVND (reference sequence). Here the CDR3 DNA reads TGTGCCAGTAGTTCGTTCGGACAGGGGAATCAGCCCCAGCATTTT. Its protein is CASSSFGQGNQPQHF.

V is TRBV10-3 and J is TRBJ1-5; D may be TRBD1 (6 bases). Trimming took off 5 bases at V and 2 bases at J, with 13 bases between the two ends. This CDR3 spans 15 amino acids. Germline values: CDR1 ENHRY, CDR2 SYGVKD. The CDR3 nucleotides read TGTGCCATCAGTCCGCAGGGGAGTCGCAATCAGCCCCAGCATTTT. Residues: CAISPQGSRNQPQHF.

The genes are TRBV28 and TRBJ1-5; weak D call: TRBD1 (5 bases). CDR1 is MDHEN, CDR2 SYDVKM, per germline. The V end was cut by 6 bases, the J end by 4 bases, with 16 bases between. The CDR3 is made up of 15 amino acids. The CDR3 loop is CASSPVGRANQPQHF. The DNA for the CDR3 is TGTGCCAGCAGCCCAGTCGGCAGGGCGAATCAGCCCCAGCATTTT.

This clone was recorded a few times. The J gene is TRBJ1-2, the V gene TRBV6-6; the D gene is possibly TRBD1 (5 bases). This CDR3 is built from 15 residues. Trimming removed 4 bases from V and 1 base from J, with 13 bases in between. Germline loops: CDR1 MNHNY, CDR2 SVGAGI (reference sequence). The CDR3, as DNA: TGTGCCAGCAGTTCAGGCCGGGGGGTTAACTATGGCTACACCTTC. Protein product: CASSSGRGVNYGYTF.

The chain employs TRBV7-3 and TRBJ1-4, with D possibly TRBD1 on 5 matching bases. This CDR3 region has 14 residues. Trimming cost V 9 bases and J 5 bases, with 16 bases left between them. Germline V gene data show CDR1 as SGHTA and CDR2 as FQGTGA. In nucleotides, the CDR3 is TGTGCCAGAGGACCGGGACTGGAAAATGAAAAACTGTTTTTT. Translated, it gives CARGPGLENEKLFF.